One sample yielded the 27 T cell receptor beta chains listed below, sequenced in a study of siplizumab effects on memory and regulatory T cells (dated by TCRdb to between 2017 and 2020). Mixed lymphocyte reaction cells were cocultured at 37°C for five to seven days. No antigen has been assigned to these receptors. Receptor libraries were prepared by the immunoSEQ multiplex PCR assay. The source is immuneACCESS, and TCRdb retained only in-frame sequences with V and J called. Part of the clones is not carried over; for the studies checked, unresolved V genes explain less than half of this, and the remainder is unexplained. The sample table lists 20,000 or so clones, around 40% of them with a count of one. The ten top clones hold 6% of the sample. Sequences were obtained from CFSE-low (dividing) CD4+ T cells sorted from an allogeneic mixed lymphocyte reaction. The receptor set was obtained from a human donor in good health; the cells came from an allogeneic mixed lymphocyte reaction. Some clones in this sample may be carry-over from other donors' samples.

This chain links TRBV9 with TRBJ2-5, with 10 positions matching TRBD1. The DNA matches TRBJ2-7 better at its end, which makes the J call doubtful. Germline CDR1 SGDLS, CDR2 YYNGEE. The CDR3 is made up of 14 amino acids. The CDR3 sequence: CASSVSGTGVEQYF. The CDR3 DNA reads TGTGCCAGCAGCGTCTCCGGGACAGGGGTCGAGCAGTACTTC.

This chain joins TRBV5-1 and TRBJ1-4, with TRBD1 matching 11 bases. Germline loops: CDR1 SGHRS, CDR2 YFSETQ. The J segment lost 7 bases and the V segment lost 4 bases, leaving 6 bases of the junction unmatched. This CDR3 region has 15 residues. The CDR3 is CASSPWTGGVEKLFF. The CDR3 bases are TGCGCCAGCAGCCCTTGGACAGGGGGCGTTGAAAAACTGTTTTTT.

The chain carries TRBV5-1 and TRBJ1-1, with D possibly being TRBD1 (6 bases). CDR3 length equals 15 residues. Trimming pared 0 bases from V and 3 bases from J, leaving 12 bases between. From germline, CDR1 is SGHRS and CDR2 YFSETQ. The DNA of the CDR3 is TGCGCCAGCAGCTTGGTTGTGGGGGCGGACACTGAAGCTTTCTTT. This codes for CASSLVVGADTEAFF.

The chain joins TRBV5-1 to TRBJ2-2; D is undetermined. Germline lookup yields CDR1 SGHRS and CDR2 YFSETQ. Trimming took 1 base from V and 6 from J, leaving 13 bases between them. The CDR3 sequence is 15 residues long. CDR3 bases: TGCGCCAGCAGCTTGCTTTTCGGGCTTGCCGGGGAGCTGTTTTTT. It encodes CASSLLFGLAGELFF.

This clone was seen more than once but under ten times. This rearrangement joins TRBV5-1 to TRBJ1-5, with D hard to call. Trimming pared 1 base from V and 0 bases from J, leaving 5 bases between. There are 14 residues in the CDR3. Germline V gene data show CDR1 as SGHRS and CDR2 as YFSETQ. The CDR3 is CASSLWGSNQPQHF. In DNA, the CDR3 is TGCGCCAGCAGCTTGTGGGGTAGCAATCAGCCCCAGCATTTT. The whole variable domain, remainder taken from reference TRBV5-1 and TRBJ1-5, is KAGVTQTPRYLIKTRGQQVTLSCSPISGHRSVSWYQQTPGQGLQFLFEYFSETQRNKGNFPGRFSGRQFSNSRSEMNVSTLELGDSALYLCASSLWGSNQPQHFGDGTRLSIL.

V gene TRBV6-1 combines with J gene TRBJ1-2, with 12 positions matching TRBD1. The CDR3 sequence is 13 residues long. The ends lost 6 bases at V and 7 bases at J; junction bases unmatched: 3. Germline assignment: CDR1 MNHNS and CDR2 SASEGT. As DNA, the CDR3 is TGTGCCAGCAGGGGACAGGGGGCTCTTGGCTACACCTTC. It translates to CASRGQGALGYTF.

The chain uses TRBV15 and TRBJ2-7, with a possible D match to TRBD1 (6 bases). Trimming left V 1 base short and J 5 bases short, with 15 bases between. The germline gives CDR1 LNHNV, CDR2 YYDKDF (reference sequence). This CDR3 region has 15 residues. The CDR3 sequence is CATSRVGYRANEQYF. DNA for the CDR3: TGTGCCACCAGCAGAGTAGGCTACAGGGCGAACGAGCAGTACTTC.

By share, this clone ranks as medium-sized. In nucleotides, the CDR3 is TGTGCCGCTGGAGACTACGAGCAGTACTTC. Its protein is CAAGDYEQYF. The V call is TRBV6-1, the J call TRBJ2-7; D unresolved. V gave up 11 bases and J gave up 3 bases, with 8 bases separating them. CDR3 size: 10 residues. Germline V CDR1 and CDR2: MNHNS, SASEGT.

The chain uses TRBV29-1 and TRBJ2-3; D is unclear. From germline, CDR1 is SQVTM and CDR2 ANQGSEA. This CDR3 is built from 13 residues. V was trimmed by 5 bases and J by 4 bases, leaving 13 bases between them. The CDR3 here is CSVSDGPADTQYF. DNA of the CDR3: TGCAGCGTTTCCGATGGGCCGGCAGATACGCAGTATTTT.

The CDR3, as DNA: TGTGCCAGCAGTGACGGGCTTAGCACTGAAGCTTTCTTT. It is translated as CASSDGLSTEAFF. V and J are TRBV6-4 and TRBJ1-1, with no clear D. This CDR3 contains 13 residues. V dropped 2 bases and J dropped 4 bases, with 8 bases sitting between them. CDR1 is MRHNA and CDR2 is SNTAGT in the germline V gene.

This clone was seen more than once but under ten times. The gene calls are TRBV27 and TRBJ1-1, with a tentative D call TRBD1 (5 bases). Germline V CDR1 and CDR2: MNHEY, SMNVEV (reference sequence). This CDR3 region has 17 residues. Trimming removed 4 bases from V and 0 bases from J, with 18 bases in between. CDR3 residues: CASSSRSGGAMNTEAFF. CDR3 bases: TGTGCCAGCAGTTCCAGATCCGGAGGGGCTATGAACACTGAAGCTTTCTTT.

The V call is TRBV7-9, the J call TRBJ2-5; a weak D match, TRBD2 (5 bases). Germline V lookup: CDR1 SEHNR, CDR2 FQNEAQ (reference sequence). V was clipped by 7 bases and J by 5 bases, with 23 bases between them. The CDR3 covers 16 residues. The CDR3 region is CASTSVTGVGLETQYF. CDR3 in DNA: TGTGCCAGCACCTCTGTAACCGGGGTCGGGTTGGAGACCCAGTACTTC.

The chain uses TRBV19 and TRBJ1-2; 7 nucleotides agree with TRBD1. From germline, CDR1 is LNHDA and CDR2 SQIVND (reference sequence). J gave up 7 bases and V 4 bases, and 9 bases lay outside the gene matches. The CDR3 is 14 amino acids. CDR3 region: CASSTPQGDSGYTF. The CDR3, as DNA: TGTGCCAGTAGTACGCCACAAGGGGACAGTGGCTACACCTTC.

The chain has TRBV5-1 and TRBJ1-5; D not certain. The CDR3 has 13 amino acids. Trimming pared 3 bases from V and 3 bases from J, leaving 7 bases between. Germline assignment: CDR1 SGHRS and CDR2 YFSETQ. The CDR3 reads CASSSELNQPQHF. The CDR3 DNA follows: TGCGCCAGCAGCTCGGAGCTCAATCAGCCCCAGCATTTT.

The chain combines TRBV7-9 with TRBJ2-1; the match to TRBD1 covers 7 bases. The CDR3 length is 16 residues. The J segment lost 2 bases and the V segment lost 1 base, leaving 5 bases of the junction unmatched. Germline CDR1 reads SEHNR; CDR2 reads FQNEAQ (reference sequence). CDR3 amino acids: CASSLGLDRAYNEQFF. CDR3 DNA sequence: TGTGCCAGCAGCTTAGGGCTCGACAGGGCCTACAATGAGCAGTTCTTC.

The chain joins TRBV6-6 to TRBJ1-1; D unclear. Germline values: CDR1 MNHNY, CDR2 SVGAGI (reference sequence). The CDR3 has 14 residues. Trimming stripped 6 bases from V and 4 bases from J, with 15 bases between. DNA of the CDR3: TGTGCCAGCAGATTTGGGGAATTTGGCACTGAAGCTTTCTTT. It codes for CASRFGEFGTEAFF.

The gene calls are TRBV2 and TRBJ2-1; D is unclear. The CDR3 consists of 12 residues. Trimming left V 3 bases short and J 12 bases short, with 12 bases between. Germline values: CDR1 SNHLY, CDR2 FYNNEI. This chain's CDR3 is CASSDRDLGQFF. As DNA, the CDR3 is TGTGCCAGCAGTGATCGAGATTTGGGGCAGTTCTTC.

This clone has just a few counts. V gene TRBV9 combines with J gene TRBJ2-1, with D tentatively TRBD1 (6 bases). With 4 bases removed from V and 0 bases from J, the gap between germline ends came to 17 bases. The V gene's germline CDR1 is SGDLS and CDR2 YYNGEE. The length of the CDR3 is 17 residues. The CDR3 nucleotides are TGTGCCAGCAGCAAAGAGGGTGGGACACCCTCCTACAATGAGCAGTTCTTC. Encoded protein: CASSKEGGTPSYNEQFF.

This clone was seen only a few times. The genes are TRBV11-2 and TRBJ2-7, with D possibly being TRBD2 (5 bases). The V gene lost 0 bases and the J gene lost 0 bases, with 9 bases spanning the gap. The CDR3 consists of 15 residues. The germline V gene has CDR1 SGHAT and CDR2 FQNNGV. In nucleotides, the CDR3 is TGTGCCAGCAGCTTAGAGATAGGACTCTCCTACGAGCAGTACTTC. Protein: CASSLEIGLSYEQYF.

J is TRBJ1-2 and V is TRBV18; D remains ambiguous. The CDR3 length is 15 residues. Trimming left V 1 base short and J 0 bases short, with 9 bases between. In germline, CDR1 is KGHSH, CDR2 LQKENI. CDR3 DNA sequence: TGTGCCAGCTCACCACTCGACGGAGCTAACTATGGCTACACCTTC. Amino acids: CASSPLDGANYGYTF.

J is TRBJ1-5 and V is TRBV27; D is perhaps TRBD1 (5 bases). V was shortened by 3 bases and J by 4 bases, with 7 bases between the two germline ends. Looked up from germline, CDR1 is MNHEY and CDR2 is SMNVEV (reference sequence). CDR3 size: 13 residues. The CDR3 region has the DNA TGTGCCAGCAGTTTCACAGGAAATCAGCCCCAGCATTTT. This sequence encodes CASSFTGNQPQHF.

The gene calls are TRBV5-1 and TRBJ2-5; 14 bases agree with TRBD2. The CDR3 runs 15 residues. Germline V gene lookup returns CDR1 SGHRS and CDR2 YFSETQ. Trimming removed 4 bases from V and 4 bases from J; junction bases left unmatched: 3. The CDR3 loop is CASSRLAGGTETQYF. The DNA of the CDR3 is TGCGCCAGCAGCCGACTAGCGGGGGGGACAGAGACCCAGTACTTC.

V usage is TRBV5-4 and J usage is TRBJ2-2; D ambiguous. V lost 4 bases, J lost 0 bases, and 13 bases lay in between. In germline, CDR1 is SGHNT, CDR2 YYREEE (reference sequence). The length of the CDR3 is 16 residues. The DNA for the CDR3 is TGTGCCAGCAGCGAAGAATTGCTATCGAACACCGGGGAGCTGTTTTTT. It specifies CASSEELLSNTGELFF.

This sequence joins TRBV5-1 and TRBJ2-3; no clear D. The V gene lost 3 bases and the J gene lost 0 bases, with 5 bases spanning the gap. Germline CDR1 is SGHRS and CDR2 is YFSETQ. There are 13 residues in the CDR3. The CDR3 nucleotides are TGCGCCAGCAGCTACCAAAGCACAGATACGCAGTATTTT. It codes for CASSYQSTDTQYF. The variable domain in full, with the rest retrieved from reference TRBV5-1 and TRBJ2-3, is KAGVTQTPRYLIKTRGQQVTLSCSPISGHRSVSWYQQTPGQGLQFLFEYFSETQRNKGNFPGRFSGRQFSNSRSEMNVSTLELGDSALYLCASSYQSTDTQYFGPGTRLTVL.

This chain connects TRBV7-2 to TRBJ2-7; 8 bases fit TRBD2. Losses at the gene ends were 6 bases for V and 5 bases for J; bases not matched to a gene: 6. The CDR3 is 13 residues long. Germline V gene sequence: CDR1 SGHTA, CDR2 FQGNSA. The CDR3 coding sequence is TGTGCCAGCAGAACTAGCGGTTATAACGAGCAGTACTTC. This gives the protein CASRTSGYNEQYF.

By frequency in the sample, this clone is medium-sized (0.01 to 0.1%). The chain joins TRBV7-6 to TRBJ2-2; TRBD2 matches at 7 bases. CDR3 length: 16 amino acids. Per the germline V gene, CDR1 is SGHVS and CDR2 is FNYEAQ. Germline trimming cut 5 bases from V and 2 bases from J; bases unmatched to any gene: 8. The CDR3 is CASSPFSSGNTGELFF. CDR3 nucleotides: TGTGCCAGCAGCCCTTTCTCTAGCGGTAACACCGGGGAGCTGTTTTTT.

This clone was counted only a few times. The chain uses TRBV6-5 and TRBJ1-2; no firm D call. This CDR3 region has 14 residues. Trimming stripped 2 bases from V and 1 base from J, with 8 bases between. The germline V gene has CDR1 MNHEY and CDR2 SVGAGI. The CDR3 nucleotides read TGTGCCAGCAGTTACAGGGTGATTAACTATGGCTACACCTTC. This translates into CASSYRVINYGYTF.